Below are 19 T cell receptor beta chains sequenced from a single sample in a study of Tregs in tolerant kidney transplant recipients. TCRdb's copy holds only in-frame clones and misses some; the assay was immunoSEQ multiplex PCR. The table has 98,000 or so clones, 85% to 90% seen once; the top ten hold approximately 0.3%. The specimen comprised CD4+ T cells from blood, sampled before the transplant. Source of these receptors: a human donor who received a combined kidney and bone marrow transplant.

This chain uses TRBV7-2 with TRBJ2-7; TRBD2 is a possible D gene (5 bases). In germline, CDR1 is SGHTA, CDR2 FQGNSA. V was shortened by 3 bases and J by 5 bases, with 11 bases between the two germline ends. The CDR3 is 13 amino acids. The CDR3 bases are TGTGCCAGCAGCTTTAGAGGGTCCGACGAGCAGTACTTC. Translating it yields CASSFRGSDEQYF.

The chain combines TRBV5-8 with TRBJ2-4; D not certain. The CDR3 is 12 amino acids. Germline CDR1 is SGHTS and CDR2 is YDEGEE. V dropped 0 bases and J dropped 6 bases, with 4 bases sitting between them. The CDR3 loop reads CASSLARNIQYF. DNA for the CDR3: TGTGCCAGCAGCTTGGCCCGAAACATTCAGTACTTC. The full variable domain, in which reference TRBV5-8 and TRBJ2-4 provide the parts outside the CDR3, is EAGVTQSPTHLIKTRGQQATLRCSPISGHTSVYWYQQALGLGLQFLLWYDEGEERNRGNFPPRFSGRQFPNYSSELNVNALELEDSALYLCASSLARNIQYFGAGTRLSVL.

This chain connects TRBV4-3 to TRBJ2-5; 7 positions match TRBD2. The CDR3 has 15 amino acids. Trimming cost V 0 bases and J 5 bases; bases outside gene matches: 6. Germline CDR1 LGHNA, CDR2 YSLEER. CDR3 nucleotides: TGCGCCAGCAGCCAAGAGAGGACTAGTAGCGAGACCCAGTACTTC. It encodes CASSQERTSSETQYF.

This CDR3 is CASSLGGNTEAFF. The CDR3, as DNA: TGTGCCAGCTCACTCGGGGGGAACACTGAAGCTTTCTTT. This sequence joins TRBV18 and TRBJ1-1; a weak D match, TRBD1 (5 bases). V shed 4 bases and J shed 1 base, with 7 bases lying between them. The CDR3 runs 13 residues. The V gene's germline CDR1 is KGHSH and CDR2 LQKENI.

As regards this clone: A read error may account for a junction end that differs from germline. V is TRBV6-1 and J is TRBJ2-3, with 10 bases fitting TRBD1. This CDR3 spans 14 amino acids. Germline V gene sequence: CDR1 MNHNS, CDR2 SASEGT. The CDR3 region is CASNEGTGADTQYF. The CDR3 bases are TGTGCCAGCAATGAAGGGACAGGGGCAGATACGCAGTATTTT.

This sequence joins TRBV2 and TRBJ1-5; no firm D call. The germline V gene encodes CDR1 SNHLY and CDR2 FYNNEI. CDR3 length: 15 amino acids. Trimming stripped 4 bases from V and 0 bases from J, with 10 bases between. The CDR3 spells CASSGRGYSNQPQHF. The DNA for the CDR3 is TGTGCCAGCAGTGGGCGGGGATATAGCAATCAGCCCCAGCATTTT.

CDR3 in amino acids: CAWSVSGTTPTTDTQYF. The CDR3 DNA is TGTGCCTGGAGTGTAAGTGGGACTACTCCTACAACAGATACGCAGTATTTT. The genes are TRBV30 and TRBJ2-3; TRBD2 matches 7 bases. This CDR3 contains 17 residues. Germline CDR1 is GTSNPN and CDR2 is SVGIG (reference sequence). Trimming removed 0 bases from V and 3 bases from J; junction bases left unmatched: 12.

This clone appeared once. The chain couples TRBV7-2 to TRBJ2-7; the match to TRBD2 covers 7 bases. The V and J ends lost 5 bases and 3 bases, in that order; junction bases with no gene match: 4. The CDR3 covers 13 residues. The germline CDR1 and CDR2 sequences are SGHTA and FQGNSA. The DNA for the CDR3 is TGTGCCAGCAGCCGGGACTACAACTACGAGCAGTACTTC. Translation gives CASSRDYNYEQYF.

Only a few counts were recorded for this clone. The chain employs TRBV12-5 and TRBJ1-6, with TRBD1 matching 9 bases. The CDR3 is 14 residues long. Germline V gene sequence: CDR1 LGHNT, CDR2 FRNRAP. V shed 3 bases and J 11 bases; nucleotides not matched to a gene: 5. CDR3 loop: CASGFGQGTAPLHF. The DNA of the CDR3 is TGTGCTAGTGGTTTCGGACAGGGGACGGCACCCCTCCACTTT.

The chain recombines TRBV19 with TRBJ1-5; no definite D call. Trimming took 7 bases from V and 9 from J, leaving 10 bases between them. The germline CDR1 and CDR2 sequences are LNHDA and SQIVND (reference sequence). CDR3 length: 11 residues. The CDR3 is CASTLLRPQHF. In DNA, the CDR3 is TGTGCCAGTACCCTACTACGGCCCCAGCATTTT.

This clone was counted between two and nine times. This chain uses TRBV19 with TRBJ1-6; D might be TRBD1 (5 bases). This CDR3 is built from 13 residues. The V and J ends lost 6 bases and 10 bases respectively, with 13 bases between them. Germline V gene lookup returns CDR1 LNHDA and CDR2 SQIVND (reference sequence). DNA for the CDR3: TGTGCCAGTAGCATCAGGGTATACTCACCCCTCCACTTT. Translation gives CASSIRVYSPLHF.

The chain is built from TRBV18 and TRBJ2-1, with 8 bases identical to TRBD2. Per germline, CDR1 KGHSH and CDR2 LQKENI. V gave up 8 bases and J gave up 7 bases; unmatched junction bases: 16. This CDR3 has 16 amino acids. CDR3: CASRPGREVVRNEQFF. DNA of the CDR3: TGTGCCAGCCGACCGGGGCGGGAGGTCGTACGGAATGAGCAGTTCTTC.

The CDR3: CASSLGAGALMGEQYF. The CDR3 nucleotides are TGTGCCAGCAGCTTAGGAGCGGGGGCGCTGATGGGGGAGCAGTACTTC. The rearrangement uses TRBV7-2 and TRBJ2-7; the match to TRBD2 covers 8 bases. CDR1 is SGHTA and CDR2 is FQGNSA in the germline V gene. The CDR3 has 16 residues. The junction had 12 bases not matched to a gene; V was cut back by 1 base and J by 7 bases. Filled out from reference TRBV7-2 and TRBJ2-7, the complete variable domain reads GAGVSQSPSNKVTEKGKDVELRCDPISGHTALYWYRQSLGQGLEFLIYFQGNSAPDKSGLPSDRFSAERTGGSVSTLTIQRTQQEDSAVYLCASSLGAGALMGEQYFGPGTRLTVT.

J is TRBJ2-2 and V is TRBV2; the match to TRBD2 covers 7 bases. Germline-derived CDR1 and CDR2 are SNHLY and FYNNEI. The ends lost 2 bases at V and 0 bases at J; junction bases unmatched: 3. The CDR3 runs to 16 residues. This CDR3 reads CASSEFGGANTGELFF. The CDR3 DNA follows: TGTGCCAGCAGTGAATTTGGGGGGGCGAACACCGGGGAGCTGTTTTTT. Full variable domain (rest looked up from reference TRBV2 and TRBJ2-2): EPEVTQTPSHQVTQMGQEVILRCVPISNHLYFYWYRQILGQKVEFLVSFYNNEISEKSEIFDDQFSVERPDGSNFTLKIRSTKLEDSAMYFCASSEFGGANTGELFFGEGSRLTVL.

The chain couples TRBV11-2 to TRBJ2-6; no definite D call. The germline CDR1 and CDR2 sequences are SGHAT and FQNNGV. The CDR3 covers 15 residues. Trimming removed 2 bases at V and 1 base at J, with 6 bases between. For the CDR3, the DNA is TGTGCCAGCAGCTTAAGCCTATCTGGGGCCAACGTCCTGACTTTC. Translating it yields CASSLSLSGANVLTF.

The chain combines TRBV28 with TRBJ2-5; 7 positions match TRBD1. Germline-derived CDR1 and CDR2 are MDHEN and SYDVKM. V shed 4 bases, J shed 4 bases, and the junction held 12 bases outside the gene matches. The CDR3 runs 16 residues. The DNA of the CDR3 is TGTGCCAGCAGTTCCCCCACAGGGGATAGGAGAGAGACCCAGTACTTC. The encoded protein is CASSSPTGDRRETQYF.

This chain connects TRBV29-1 to TRBJ1-1; D gene ambiguous. The CDR3 totals 11 residues. Trimming shortened V by 1 base and J by 11 bases, and 11 bases separated the two germline ends. CDR1 SQVTM and CDR2 ANQGSEA come from the germline V gene. CDR3 protein: CSVEVGRQAFF. The CDR3 bases are TGCAGCGTTGAAGTTGGGAGGCAGGCTTTCTTT.

This clone was detected once. The J gene is TRBJ1-4, the V gene TRBV15; 8 nucleotides line up with TRBD1. This CDR3 has 18 amino acids. Trimming cost V 0 bases and J 0 bases; bases outside gene matches: 6. Germline V CDR1 and CDR2: LNHNV, YYDKDF (reference sequence). This CDR3 is CATSRDRGRISTNEKLFF. CDR3 DNA: TGTGCCACCAGCAGAGACAGGGGGCGAATTTCAACTAATGAAAAACTGTTTTTT.

This chain links TRBV27 with TRBJ1-2; D remains unclear. The germline CDR1 and CDR2 sequences are MNHEY and SMNVEV (reference sequence). CDR3 length: 17 amino acids. The ends were cut back, 2 bases at V and 0 bases at J, with 16 bases in the middle. The DNA of the CDR3 is TGTGCCAGCAGTTTACGGGCGGGTGGAGTTTCTAACTATGGCTACACCTTC. This encodes CASSLRAGGVSNYGYTF.